The 11 T cell receptor beta chains given below trace back to one sample, sequenced in a study of OX40 agonist ivuxolimab in advanced cancers. The protocol was immunoSEQ multiplex PCR, while the TCRdb copy is restricted to in-frame clones and leaves out a portion. In the table there are 90,000 to 100,000 clones, about 96% of which are singletons. This material consisted of CD4+ or CD8+ T cells sorted from blood, taken in a trial of the OX40 agonist ivuxolimab. These TCRs come from an adult with an advanced solid tumor such as melanoma, head and neck, liver or kidney cancer.

The chain uses TRBV4-1 and TRBJ2-2, with a tentative D call TRBD2 (6 bases). This CDR3 comprises 17 residues. Trimming took 6 bases from V and 4 from J, leaving 21 bases between them. Germline CDR1 MGHRA, CDR2 YSYEKL. In nucleotides, the CDR3 is TGCGCCAGCAGTCCAAAAGTTGCGGGGCCAACCACCGGGGAGCTGTTTTTT. Its protein is CASSPKVAGPTTGELFF.

The chain has TRBV28 and TRBJ1-4; no clear D. Germline values: CDR1 MDHEN, CDR2 SYDVKM. V was shortened by 6 bases and J by 7 bases, with 24 bases between the two germline ends. The CDR3 has 17 amino acids. CDR3 nucleotides: TGTGCCAGCAGCCGACCGTCGGCAGCTTCATGGGTTGAAAAACTGTTTTTT. Protein product: CASSRPSAASWVEKLFF.

A single count supports this clone. The V gene is TRBV18, the J gene TRBJ1-5; 7 bases match TRBD1. The germline CDR1 and CDR2 sequences are KGHSH and LQKENI. Trimming removed 6 bases from V and 5 bases from J; junction bases left unmatched: 7. The CDR3 runs 14 residues. DNA for the CDR3: TGTGCCAGCTCTCCAGACAGGGTATATCAGCCCCAGCATTTT. It encodes CASSPDRVYQPQHF.

The chain employs TRBV7-3 and TRBJ1-1; possibly TRBD1 for D (5 bases). Trimming took off 2 bases at V and 0 bases at J, with 10 bases between the two ends. The CDR3 is made up of 15 amino acids. Germline CDR1 is SGHTA and CDR2 is FQGTGA. The CDR3 nucleotides are TGTGCCAGCAGCTTACATACAGGAATGAACACTGAAGCTTTCTTT. Its translation: CASSLHTGMNTEAFF.

The V call is TRBV5-4, the J call TRBJ2-7; perhaps D is TRBD1 or TRBD2 (5 bases each). The CDR3 runs 13 residues. Trimming pared 4 bases from V and 2 bases from J, leaving 10 bases between. Germline values: CDR1 SGHNT, CDR2 YYREEE (reference sequence). The CDR3 here is CASSPGTTYEQYF. The CDR3 bases are TGTGCCAGCAGCCCCGGGACGACCTACGAGCAGTACTTC.

The rearrangement uses TRBV28 and TRBJ2-5; TRBD1 matches at 9 bases. The germline V gene encodes CDR1 MDHEN and CDR2 SYDVKM. V was clipped by 4 bases and J by 5 bases; unmatched bases: 11. The CDR3 is 16 amino acids. The CDR3: CASSSQTGGEEETQYF. For the CDR3, the DNA is TGTGCCAGCAGTTCGCAGACAGGGGGGGAGGAGGAGACCCAGTACTTC.

This rearrangement joins TRBV2 to TRBJ1-6; D gene ambiguous. CDR3 length equals 15 residues. The germline V gene encodes CDR1 SNHLY and CDR2 FYNNEI. V lost 3 bases to trimming and J lost 0 bases, with 6 bases between them. The CDR3 region is CASSEAVSYNSPLHF. The CDR3 coding sequence is TGTGCCAGCAGTGAGGCGGTCTCCTATAATTCACCCCTCCACTTT.

The rearrangement links TRBV28 to TRBJ1-3; 8 positions match TRBD1. J was trimmed by 2 bases and V by 5 bases; bases with no gene match: 2. The CDR3 totals 14 residues. Per germline, CDR1 MDHEN and CDR2 SYDVKM. CDR3 coding DNA: TGTGCCAGCAGTATACAGGGGGCTGGAAACACCATATATTTT. Its protein product is CASSIQGAGNTIYF.

This clone was seen once. The V gene is TRBV7-3, the J gene TRBJ2-1; 7 nucleotides agree with TRBD2. V gave up 5 bases and J gave up 0 bases; unmatched junction bases: 7. Germline CDR1 and CDR2: SGHTA and FQGTGA. The CDR3 consists of 16 residues. The CDR3 spells CASSKRGGSSYNEQFF. For the CDR3, the DNA is TGTGCCAGCAGCAAGCGCGGGGGAAGCTCCTACAATGAGCAGTTCTTC.

V gene TRBV6-1 combines with J gene TRBJ2-3; D remains unclear. The CDR3 length is 15 residues. The germline V and J ends were trimmed by 2 bases and 0 bases, with 9 bases remaining between them. The germline V gene encodes CDR1 MNHNS and CDR2 SASEGT. The CDR3 reads CASSETVSSTDTQYF. In nucleotides, the CDR3 is TGTGCCAGCAGTGAAACGGTCAGTAGCACAGATACGCAGTATTTT.

As for this clone: An end of the junction differs from the germline gene, which may be a read error. V is TRBV28 and J is TRBJ1-3; D not resolved. Germline V CDR1 and CDR2: MDHEN, SYDVKM. This CDR3 contains 13 residues. The CDR3 here is CASEGLIGSTIYF. The CDR3 DNA sequence: TGTGCCAGCGAGGGTCTGATAGGAAGCACCATATATTTT.